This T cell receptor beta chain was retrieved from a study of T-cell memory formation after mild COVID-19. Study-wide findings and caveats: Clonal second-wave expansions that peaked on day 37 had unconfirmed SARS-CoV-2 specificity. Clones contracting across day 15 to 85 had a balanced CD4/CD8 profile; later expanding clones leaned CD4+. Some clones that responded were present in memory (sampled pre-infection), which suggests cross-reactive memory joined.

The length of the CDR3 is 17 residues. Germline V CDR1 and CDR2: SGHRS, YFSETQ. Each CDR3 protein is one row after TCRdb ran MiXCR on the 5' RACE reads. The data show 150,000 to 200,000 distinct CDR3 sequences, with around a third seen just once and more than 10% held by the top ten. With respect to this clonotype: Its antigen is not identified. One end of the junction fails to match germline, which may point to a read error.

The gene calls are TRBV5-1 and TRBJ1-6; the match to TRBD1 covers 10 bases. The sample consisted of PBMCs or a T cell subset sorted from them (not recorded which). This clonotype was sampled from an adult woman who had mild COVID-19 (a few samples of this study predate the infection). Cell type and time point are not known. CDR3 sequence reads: CASSLSGQGTYNSPLHF. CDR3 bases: TGCGCCAGCAGCTTGTCGGGACAGGGGACCTACAATTCACCCCTCCACTTT.